Listed here are 28 T cell receptor beta chains from one sample, sequenced in a study of blood T cells in healthy people across ages. Through a sample-barcoded 5' primer and a J-beta primer mix, a second PCR was run for roughly 7 to 11 cycles. MiXCR, run by TCRdb on the 5' RACE reads, gives a single entry per CDR3 protein. Of 550,000 to 800,000 distinct CDR3 sequences listed, roughly 32% were seen once; the top ten hold approximately 15%. The material sequenced was blood. Receptor source: a woman aged 80 or over in good health.

As DNA, the CDR3 is TGTGCCAGCAGTCGGGACAGGGTGGGAGCAGATGTGCAGTATTTT. The encoded protein is CASSRDRVGADVQYF. The chain combines TRBV12-3 or TRBV12-4 with TRBJ2-3, with 9 bases matching TRBD1. The CDR3 covers 15 residues. V lost 5 bases to trimming and J lost 11 bases; unmatched junction nucleotides: 14.

The table lists this clonotype with many counts. The chain combines TRBV10-3 with TRBJ1-1, with TRBD1 matching over 9 bases. Germline V gene data show CDR1 as ENHRY and CDR2 as SYGVKD. The CDR3 spans 12 residues. The trim removed 4 bases at V and 9 bases at J, leaving 3 bases unmatched. CDR3 bases: TGTGCCATCAGTGGGGGGACAGGGAAAGCTTTCTTT. Translating gives CAISGGTGKAFF.

This clonotype was found a few times. The chain has TRBV7-2 and TRBJ2-5; no reliable D call. The germline gives CDR1 SGHTA, CDR2 FQGNSA. V dropped 5 bases and J dropped 11 bases, with 24 bases sitting between them. This CDR3 is 15 amino acids long. The CDR3 DNA follows: TGTGCCAGCAGCGCCCGAGACACAAGATACAATGAGCAGTACTTC. Translation: CASSARDTRYNEQYF.

This clonotype was observed once. V and J are TRBV5-1 and TRBJ2-5; 7 nucleotides match TRBD1. The CDR3 contains 18 residues. V gave up 5 bases and J gave up 2 bases; unmatched junction bases: 18. Germline V CDR1 and CDR2: SGHRS, YFSETQ. CDR3 in DNA: TGCGCCAGCAGTGGATTGGACAGGAAAGGGCGCAATCAAGAGACCCAGTACTTC. It translates to CASSGLDRKGRNQETQYF.

This clonotype was seen ten or more times. J is TRBJ2-3 and V is TRBV7-8, with TRBD2 matching 11 bases. The CDR3 has 18 residues. The V gene end was trimmed by 3 bases and the J gene end by 2 bases; junction bases not matched to a gene: 10. Germline V gene data show CDR1 as SGHVS and CDR2 as FQNEAQ. CDR3 amino acids: CASSFLAGGVTSTDTQYF. CDR3 bases: TGTGCCAGCAGCTTTCTAGCGGGGGGTGTCACATCCACAGATACGCAGTATTTT.

At least ten counts were recorded for this clonotype. The chain is built from TRBV2 and TRBJ2-5; D is ambiguous. The CDR3 is 15 amino acids. V lost 6 bases to trimming and J lost 0 bases, with 14 bases between them. Germline CDR1 is SNHLY and CDR2 is FYNNEI. The CDR3 bases are TGTGCCAGCAGGGCAATGGTGGCCAACCAAGAGACCCAGTACTTC. It yields the protein CASRAMVANQETQYF.

This clonotype has just one count. This may be a read error, as it is one base from a much larger clone. Likely a read error: the CDR3 ends without its conserved phenylalanine or tryptophan. The V call is TRBV9, the J call TRBJ2-2; TRBD2 agrees at 7 bases. Germline V gene lookup returns CDR1 SGDLS and CDR2 YYNGEE. The CDR3 is 15 amino acids. V lost 3 bases and J lost 5; bases outside the gene matches: 7. CDR3 residues: CASSDGAGRTGELFI. DNA for the CDR3: TGTGCCAGCAGCGACGGAGCGGGGCGGACCGGGGAGCTGTTTATT.

The V gene is TRBV7-2, the J gene TRBJ2-3, with no clear D. CDR1 SGHTA and CDR2 FQGNSA come from the germline V gene. Between the trimmed V and J ends, which lost 4 bases and 5 bases, there was a span of 7 bases. CDR3 size: 12 residues. CDR3 nucleotide sequence: TGTGCCAGCAGCTCTCAGCGAGATACGCAGTATTTT. Its translation is CASSSQRDTQYF. Combining the CDR3 with reference TRBV7-2 and TRBJ2-3 gives the whole variable domain GAGVSQSPSNKVTEKGKDVELRCDPISGHTALYWYRQSLGQGLEFLIYFQGNSAPDKSGLPSDRFSAERTGGSVSTLTIQRTQQEDSAVYLCASSSQRDTQYFGPGTRLTVL.

This sequence joins TRBV20-1 and TRBJ2-4; TRBD2 is a possible D gene (5 bases). Trimming took 1 base from V and 1 from J, leaving 11 bases between them. Germline assignment: CDR1 DFQATT and CDR2 SNEGSKA (reference sequence). The CDR3 totals 15 residues. The CDR3 here is CSARGAASAKNIQYF. CDR3 DNA sequence: TGCAGTGCTAGAGGAGCGGCATCGGCCAAAAACATTCAGTACTTC.

This clonotype showed up just a few times. The chain recombines TRBV5-5 with TRBJ1-1; D gene ambiguous. CDR1 and CDR2 (germline): SGHKS, YYEKEE (reference sequence). V shed 4 bases and J shed 1 base, with 14 bases lying between them. The CDR3 totals 15 residues. This CDR3 reads CASSLNPTRNTEAFF. CDR3 nucleotides: TGTGCCAGCAGCCTTAACCCGACCCGGAACACTGAAGCTTTCTTT.

At least ten counts were recorded for this clonotype. The gene calls are TRBV20-1 and TRBJ2-5; the D call may be TRBD1 or TRBD2 (6 bases each). Per the germline V gene, CDR1 is DFQATT and CDR2 is SNEGSKA (reference sequence). The CDR3 consists of 11 residues. Between the trimmed V and J ends, which lost 7 bases and 4 bases, there was a span of 10 bases. The CDR3 nucleotides are TGCAGTGGCAGGGGAGGAGAGACCCAGTACTTC. Its translation is CSGRGGETQYF.

The rearrangement links TRBV4-1 to TRBJ2-7, with D tentatively TRBD2 (6 bases). V shed 0 bases and J shed 1 base, with 16 bases lying between them. Germline CDR1 is MGHRA and CDR2 is YSYEKL. This CDR3 has 17 amino acids. CDR3 in amino acids: CASSQDRRAIRSYEQYF. In nucleotides, the CDR3 is TGCGCCAGCAGCCAAGATAGGAGGGCGATTCGGTCCTACGAGCAGTACTTC.

This clonotype came up many times. The chain uses TRBV2 and TRBJ2-5, with D tentatively TRBD2 (5 bases). V lost 4 bases and J 4 bases, leaving 16 bases between the germline ends. The CDR3 runs to 15 residues. Germline values: CDR1 SNHLY, CDR2 FYNNEI. The CDR3 sequence: CASSVGVLITETQYF. In nucleotides, the CDR3 is TGTGCCAGCAGTGTCGGGGTTCTGATTACAGAGACCCAGTACTTC.

This clonotype was seen at least ten times. The chain combines TRBV5-6 with TRBJ2-7, with D perhaps matching TRBD1 (9 bases). The V end lost 7 bases, the J end lost 3 bases, and 20 bases lay between the germline ends. The CDR3 extends over 15 amino acids. In germline, CDR1 is SGHDT, CDR2 YYEEEE. The CDR3 reads CASAGGMTGGYEQYF. The DNA of the CDR3 is TGTGCCAGCGCGGGGGGAATGACAGGGGGCTACGAGCAGTACTTC.

This rearrangement joins TRBV7-8 to TRBJ2-2; perhaps TRBD2 as D (6 bases). From germline, CDR1 is SGHVS and CDR2 FQNEAQ. V dropped 5 bases and J dropped 7 bases, with 11 bases sitting between them. CDR3 length equals 13 residues. CDR3 coding DNA: TGTGCCAGCAGCCACCGACTAGTCGGGGAGCTGTTTTTT. Translated, it gives CASSHRLVGELFF.

With regard to this clonotype: Here the CDR3 omits its conserved ending phenylalanine or tryptophan, so a read error is the likely source. This CDR3 is CASSQSRLGGYTV. CDR3 DNA: TGTGCCAGCAGCCAATCCAGATTGGGAGGCTACACCGTC. The chain couples TRBV3-1 to TRBJ1-2; the D is unclear. The CDR3 totals 13 residues. The germline V gene encodes CDR1 LGHDT and CDR2 YNNKEL (reference sequence). Trimming removed 2 bases at V and 8 bases at J, with 12 bases between.

The chain recombines TRBV3-1 with TRBJ2-3, with D hard to call. CDR1 is LGHDT, CDR2 YNNKEL, per germline (reference sequence). This CDR3 has 16 residues. Trimming cost V 5 bases and J 3 bases, with 18 bases left between them. The CDR3 DNA sequence: TGTGCCAGCAGCACCCGTCGCGCTCAAGGGACAGATACGCAGTATTTT. Its translation: CASSTRRAQGTDTQYF.

The sample holds many counts of this clonotype. The CDR3 here is CASSLLRDNEKLFF. The CDR3 nucleotides read TGTGCCAGCAGCCTCCTCCGGGATAATGAAAAACTGTTTTTT. The genes are TRBV7-9 and TRBJ1-4; D gene unclear. Germline V gene data show CDR1 as SEHNR and CDR2 as FQNEAQ (reference sequence). The CDR3 is 14 residues long. The V end was cut by 5 bases, the J end by 4 bases, with 11 bases between.

The rearrangement uses TRBV5-1 and TRBJ2-1; D not resolved. Between the trimmed V and J ends, which lost 5 bases and 2 bases, there was a span of 8 bases. Germline V gene lookup returns CDR1 SGHRS and CDR2 YFSETQ. CDR3 length equals 13 residues. This CDR3 is CASSSIAYNEQFF. The CDR3 nucleotides are TGCGCCAGCAGTAGCATCGCCTACAATGAGCAGTTCTTC. The full variable domain, rest sourced from reference TRBV5-1 and TRBJ2-1, is KAGVTQTPRYLIKTRGQQVTLSCSPISGHRSVSWYQQTPGQGLQFLFEYFSETQRNKGNFPGRFSGRQFSNSRSEMNVSTLELGDSALYLCASSSIAYNEQFFGPGTRLTVL.

This clonotype was observed many times. V usage is TRBV7-3 and J usage is TRBJ2-3; TRBD2 aligns across 7 bases. Germline V gene sequence: CDR1 SGHTA, CDR2 FQGTGA. V was clipped by 5 bases and J by 5 bases; unmatched bases: 10. CDR3 length: 15 residues. The CDR3: CASSPRGASGDTQYF. CDR3 DNA sequence: TGTGCCAGCAGCCCCCGTGGGGCTAGCGGAGATACGCAGTATTTT. The full variable domain, in which reference TRBV7-3 and TRBJ2-3 provide the parts outside the CDR3, is GAGVSQTPSNKVTEKGKYVELRCDPISGHTALYWYRQSLGQGPEFLIYFQGTGAADDSGLPNDRFFAVRPEGSVSTLKIQRTERGDSAVYLCASSPRGASGDTQYFGPGTRLTVL.

Concerning this clonotype itself: A read error may produce the germline difference seen at one junction end. V usage is TRBV10-3 and J usage is TRBJ1-5, with TRBD1 matching 7 bases. The CDR3 totals 13 residues. Germline V gene data show CDR1 as ENHRY and CDR2 as SYGVKD. The CDR3 coding sequence is TGTGCCATAGGAGGGGGCAGGGGTCAGCCCCGGCATTTT. This gives the protein CAIGGGRGQPRHF.

This clonotype was counted between two and nine times. A single base separates this from a much larger clone, so it may be a read error. The chain joins TRBV28 to TRBJ2-7; no reliable D call. The CDR3 is made up of 12 amino acids. Germline-derived CDR1 and CDR2 are MDHEN and SYDVKM. The V and J ends lost 9 bases and 3 bases respectively, with 12 bases between them. CDR3 sequence: CASGPVCYEQYF. The CDR3 DNA is TGTGCCAGTGGACCCGTATGCTACGAGCAGTACTTC.

Only a few counts were recorded for this clonotype. Being one base from a much bigger clone, this may be a read error. This rearrangement joins TRBV4-2 to TRBJ2-1; D not certain. The ends were cut back, 2 bases at V and 5 bases at J, with 4 bases in the middle. Germline V gene data show CDR1 as LGHNA and CDR2 as YNFKEQ. CDR3 length: 12 residues. This CDR3 is CASSQQNNEQFF. The CDR3 DNA sequence: TGTGCCAGCAGCCAACAAAACAATGAGCAGTTCTTC.

The J gene is TRBJ2-7, the V gene TRBV29-1; D gene unclear. Per the germline V gene, CDR1 is SQVTM and CDR2 is ANQGSEA. CDR3 length: 12 residues. The CDR3 bases are TGCGGCATTGAAAGCAATTCCTACGAGCAGTACTTC. Translated: CGIESNSYEQYF.

This clonotype was picked up one time. The chain carries TRBV6-6 and TRBJ2-3; 7 bases line up with TRBD2. The CDR3 contains 16 residues. Germline CDR1 is MNHNY and CDR2 is SVGAGI (reference sequence). Trimming cost V 6 bases and J 2 bases; bases outside gene matches: 11. The CDR3 DNA sequence: TGTGCCAGCAGAGTGACCCGAGCGGGGAACACAGATACGCAGTATTTT. This translates into CASRVTRAGNTDTQYF.

The chain has TRBV7-2 and TRBJ2-5; D is unresolved. There are 12 residues in the CDR3. The germline CDR1 and CDR2 sequences are SGHTA and FQGNSA. V lost 4 bases to trimming and J lost 5 bases, with 8 bases between them. The CDR3 spells CASSSKGETQYF. The CDR3 nucleotides read TGTGCCAGCAGCTCCAAAGGGGAGACCCAGTACTTC.

This clonotype was picked up many times. The chain links TRBV20-1 to TRBJ2-7; D is possibly TRBD1 (6 bases). Trimming left V 6 bases short and J 2 bases short, with 14 bases between. This CDR3 region has 13 residues. CDR1 and CDR2 (germline): DFQATT, SNEGSKA (reference sequence). In DNA, the CDR3 is TGCAGTGCGCCCGGACAGAGCACCTACGAGCAGTACTTC. Translation gives CSAPGQSTYEQYF.

This clonotype was counted at least ten times. The chain joins TRBV25-1 to TRBJ1-2; the match to TRBD1 covers 9 bases. Germline CDR1 is MGHDK and CDR2 is SYGVNS. There are 14 residues in the CDR3. J was trimmed by 6 bases and V by 4 bases; bases with no gene match: 6. The CDR3 spells CASSAGTGRDGYTF. As DNA, the CDR3 is TGTGCCAGCAGTGCCGGGACAGGGAGAGATGGCTACACCTTC.